This T cell receptor beta chain was recorded in a study of technical replicates of blood from a few donors. TCRdb's table, derived via immunoSEQ multiplex PCR, lists solely in-frame clones and lacks some. This table holds about 80,000 clones, roughly 90% found once. Sample: T cells isolated from PBMCs. The TCR sequence derives from a human donor in good health.

CDR3 DNA sequence: TGCAGCGTTGATCAGGGGACAGGTCTTAACTATGGCTACACCTTC. Translated, it gives CSVDQGTGLNYGYTF. This rearrangement joins TRBV29-1 to TRBJ1-2, with 8 bases aligning to TRBD1. From germline, CDR1 is SQVTM and CDR2 ANQGSEA. The CDR3 is 15 residues long. With V trimmed by 3 bases and J by 1 base, 7 bases remained unmatched.